This T cell receptor beta chain derives from a study of T-cell reconstitution after alpha-beta-depleted transplantation in children. This clonotype has a handful of counts. The CDR3 sequence is 17 residues long. Losses at the gene ends were 0 bases for V and 4 bases for J; bases not matched to a gene: 8. CDR1 and CDR2 from the germline V gene are LGHNA and YNFKEQ. This sample's TCRbeta library carried unique molecular identifier barcodes. TCRdb passed the PCR reads through MiXCR, listing each CDR3 protein once. The sample lists 500,000 to 600,000 distinct CDR3 sequences; about 18% were seen once. The rearrangement joins TRBV4-2 to TRBJ2-5; 10 positions agree with TRBD2. Specimen: PBMCs from the stem cell graft donor, collected from the stem cell graft. This receptor was taken from a human donor who donated a stem cell graft to a child with acute lymphoblastic leukemia. The CDR3 reads CASSQDHASGSRETQYF. CDR3 DNA: TGTGCCAGCAGCCAAGATCATGCTAGCGGGAGCCGAGAGACCCAGTACTTC.